These 2 T cell receptor beta chains were sequenced from one sample in a study of T-cell reconstitution after alpha-beta-depleted transplantation in children. Preparing the TCRbeta library involved the use of unique molecular identifiers. TCRdb processed the PCR reads anew with MiXCR; each CDR3 protein has one entry. The repertoire holds under 400,000 distinct CDR3 sequences, with roughly 25% as singletons. This material consisted of PBMCs, mostly from graft donor cells, taken 180 days after TCRalphabeta/CD19-depleted stem cell transplant. The receptor set was obtained from a male patient aged 10 to 17 who had a stem cell transplant for acute lymphoblastic leukemia, so the T cells may come from the graft donor.

V usage is TRBV11-2 and J usage is TRBJ1-1; D is perhaps TRBD1 (5 bases). The length of the CDR3 is 14 residues. Deletions cut 3 bases from V and 4 bases from J, with 12 bases between. CDR1 is SGHAT, CDR2 FQNNGV, per germline. The CDR3 protein is CASSLGRESTEAFF. For the CDR3, the DNA is TGTGCCAGCAGCTTGGGCAGGGAGAGCACTGAAGCTTTCTTT.

The CDR3 sequence is CASSWYGGTNEKLFF. The DNA for the CDR3 is TGCGCCAGCAGCTGGTACGGTGGGACTAATGAAAAACTGTTTTTT. The rearrangement uses TRBV5-1 and TRBJ1-4, with D uncertain. CDR1 is SGHRS and CDR2 is YFSETQ in the germline V gene. This CDR3 region has 15 residues. The V gene lost 3 bases and the J gene lost 2 bases, with 11 bases spanning the gap. Looking up the rest from reference TRBV5-1 and TRBJ1-4 gives the full variable domain: KAGVTQTPRYLIKTRGQQVTLSCSPISGHRSVSWYQQTPGQGLQFLFEYFSETQRNKGNFPGRFSGRQFSNSRSEMNVSTLELGDSALYLCASSWYGGTNEKLFFGSGTQLSVL.